The present entry profiles one T cell receptor (beta chain) with its context. The entry originates in a study of T cell responses to AZD1222 COVID-19 vaccine. Measured with immunoSEQ multiplex PCR; TCRdb has only the in-frame clones, and not every one. The top ten hold roughly 10% of the sample, which has about 100,000 clones, about 90% seen once. The CDR3 sequence is 12 residues long. Germline-derived CDR1 and CDR2 are LNHNV and YYDKDF (reference sequence). V lost 8 bases, J lost 0 bases, and 7 bases lay in between. Sequences were derived from peripheral blood, sampled 28 days after the second AZD1222 dose. This clonotype was sampled from an adult who received the AZD1222 COVID-19 vaccine. The chain couples TRBV15 to TRBJ1-1, with D possibly TRBD1 on 5 matching bases. CDR3 nucleotide sequence: TGTGCCACCGGACAAATGAACACTGAAGCTTTCTTT. Translation: CATGQMNTEAFF.